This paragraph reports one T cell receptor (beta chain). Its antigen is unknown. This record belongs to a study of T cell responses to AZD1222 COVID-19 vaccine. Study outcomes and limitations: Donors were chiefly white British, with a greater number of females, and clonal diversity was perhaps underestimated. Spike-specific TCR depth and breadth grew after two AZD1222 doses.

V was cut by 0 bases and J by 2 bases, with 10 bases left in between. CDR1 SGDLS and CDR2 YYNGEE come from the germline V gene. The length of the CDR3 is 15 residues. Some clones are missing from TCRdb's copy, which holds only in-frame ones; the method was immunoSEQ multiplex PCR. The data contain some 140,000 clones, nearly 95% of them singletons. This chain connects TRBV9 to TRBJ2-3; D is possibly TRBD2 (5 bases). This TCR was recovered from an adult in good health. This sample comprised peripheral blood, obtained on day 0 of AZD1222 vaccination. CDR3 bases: TGTGCCAGCAGCGTAGGCGTGGGAGCCACAGATACGCAGTATTTT. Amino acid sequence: CASSVGVGATDTQYF.